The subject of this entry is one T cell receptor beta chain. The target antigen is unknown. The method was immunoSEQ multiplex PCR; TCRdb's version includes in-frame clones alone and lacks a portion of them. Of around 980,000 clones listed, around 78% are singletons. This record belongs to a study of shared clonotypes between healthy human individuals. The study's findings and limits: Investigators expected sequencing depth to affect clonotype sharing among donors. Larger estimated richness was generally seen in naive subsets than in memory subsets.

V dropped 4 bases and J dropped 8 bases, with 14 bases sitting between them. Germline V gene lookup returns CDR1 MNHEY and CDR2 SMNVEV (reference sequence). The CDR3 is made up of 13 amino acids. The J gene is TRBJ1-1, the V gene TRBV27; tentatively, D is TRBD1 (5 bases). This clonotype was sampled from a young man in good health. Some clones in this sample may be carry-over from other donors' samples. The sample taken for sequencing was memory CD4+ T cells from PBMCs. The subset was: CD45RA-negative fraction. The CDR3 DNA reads TGTGCCAGCAGTTCTGGACACCAAACGGAAGCTTTCTTT. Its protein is CASSSGHQTEAFF.